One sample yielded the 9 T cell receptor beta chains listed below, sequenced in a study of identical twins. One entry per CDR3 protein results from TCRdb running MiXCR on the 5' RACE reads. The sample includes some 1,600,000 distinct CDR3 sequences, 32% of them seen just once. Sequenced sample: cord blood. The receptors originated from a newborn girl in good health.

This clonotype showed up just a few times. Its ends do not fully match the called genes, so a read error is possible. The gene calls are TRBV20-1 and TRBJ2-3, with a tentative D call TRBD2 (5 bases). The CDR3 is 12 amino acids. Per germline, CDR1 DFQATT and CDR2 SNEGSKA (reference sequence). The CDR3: CSAREATVTQYF. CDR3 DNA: TGCAGTGCTCGGGAAGCTACAGTTACGCAGTATTTT.

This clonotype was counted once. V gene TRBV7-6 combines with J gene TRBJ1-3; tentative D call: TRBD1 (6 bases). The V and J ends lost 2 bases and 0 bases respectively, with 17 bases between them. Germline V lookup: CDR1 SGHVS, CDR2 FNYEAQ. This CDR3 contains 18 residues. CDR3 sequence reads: CASSLMGTRGASGNTIYF. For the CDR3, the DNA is TGTGCCAGCAGCTTAATGGGAACTAGGGGGGCCTCTGGAAACACCATATATTTT. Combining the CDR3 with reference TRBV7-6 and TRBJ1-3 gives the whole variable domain GAGVSQSPRYKVTKRGQDVALRCDPISGHVSLYWYRQALGQGPEFLTYFNYEAQQDKSGLPNDRFSAERPEGSISTLTIQRTEQRDSAMYRCASSLMGTRGASGNTIYFGEGSWLTVV.

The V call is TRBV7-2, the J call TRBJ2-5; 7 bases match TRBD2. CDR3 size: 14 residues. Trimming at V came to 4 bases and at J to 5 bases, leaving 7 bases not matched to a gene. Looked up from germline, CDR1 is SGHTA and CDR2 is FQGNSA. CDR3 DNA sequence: TGTGCCAGCAGCTCGGACGCCGGGGGGGAGACCCAGTACTTC. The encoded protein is CASSSDAGGETQYF.

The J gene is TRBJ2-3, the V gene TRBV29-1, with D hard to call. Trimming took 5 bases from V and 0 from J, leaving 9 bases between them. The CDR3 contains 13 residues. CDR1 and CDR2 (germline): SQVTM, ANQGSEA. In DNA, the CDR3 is TGCAGCGTTCGGCCCAGAAGCACAGATACGCAGTATTTT. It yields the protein CSVRPRSTDTQYF.

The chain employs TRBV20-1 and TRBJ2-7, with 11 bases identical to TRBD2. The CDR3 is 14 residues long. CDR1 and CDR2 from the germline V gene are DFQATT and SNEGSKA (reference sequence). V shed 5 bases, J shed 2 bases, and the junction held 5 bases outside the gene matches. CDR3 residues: CSAPILAGAYEQYF. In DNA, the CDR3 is TGCAGTGCTCCAATACTAGCGGGAGCCTACGAGCAGTACTTC.

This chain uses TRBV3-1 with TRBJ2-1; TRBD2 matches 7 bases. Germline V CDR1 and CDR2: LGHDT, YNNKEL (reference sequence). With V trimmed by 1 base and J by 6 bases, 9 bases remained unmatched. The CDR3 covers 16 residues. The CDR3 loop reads CASSQVSGVLANEQFF. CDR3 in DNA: TGTGCCAGCAGCCAAGTGAGCGGGGTATTGGCCAATGAGCAGTTCTTC.

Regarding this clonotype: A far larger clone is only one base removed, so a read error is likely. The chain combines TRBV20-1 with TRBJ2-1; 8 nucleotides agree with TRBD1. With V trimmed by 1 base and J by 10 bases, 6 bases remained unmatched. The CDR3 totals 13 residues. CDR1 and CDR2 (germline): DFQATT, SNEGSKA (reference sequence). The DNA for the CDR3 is TGCAGTGCTAGAGGGACAGGGTCCTACGAGCAGTTCTTC. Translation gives CSARGTGSYEQFF.

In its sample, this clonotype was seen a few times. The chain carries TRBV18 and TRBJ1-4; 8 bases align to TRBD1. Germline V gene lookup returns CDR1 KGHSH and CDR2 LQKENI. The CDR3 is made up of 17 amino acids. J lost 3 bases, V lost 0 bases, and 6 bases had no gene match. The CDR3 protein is CASSPPSGGGPNEKLFF. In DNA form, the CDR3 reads TGTGCCAGCTCACCACCGTCAGGGGGCGGCCCTAATGAAAAACTGTTTTTT.

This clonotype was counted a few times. The chain's CDR3 is CASSFGRLAGTDTQYF. The DNA of the CDR3 is TGTGCCAGCAGCTTCGGGCGACTAGCGGGCACAGATACGCAGTATTTT. This chain joins TRBV5-5 and TRBJ2-3, with 9 bases fitting TRBD2. This CDR3 contains 16 residues. Trimming cost V 2 bases and J 1 base; bases outside gene matches: 5. The germline gives CDR1 SGHKS, CDR2 YYEKEE (reference sequence).